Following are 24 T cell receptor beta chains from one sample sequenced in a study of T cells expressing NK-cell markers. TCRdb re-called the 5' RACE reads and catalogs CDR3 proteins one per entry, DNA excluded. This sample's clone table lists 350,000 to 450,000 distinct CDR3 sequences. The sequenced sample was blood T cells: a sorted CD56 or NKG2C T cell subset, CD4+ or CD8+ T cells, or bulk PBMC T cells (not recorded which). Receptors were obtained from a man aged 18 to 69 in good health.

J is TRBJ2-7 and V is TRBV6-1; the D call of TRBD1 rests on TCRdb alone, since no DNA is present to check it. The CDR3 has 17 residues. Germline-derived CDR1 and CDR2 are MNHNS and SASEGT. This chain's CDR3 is CASKGPRLDRSSYEQYF.

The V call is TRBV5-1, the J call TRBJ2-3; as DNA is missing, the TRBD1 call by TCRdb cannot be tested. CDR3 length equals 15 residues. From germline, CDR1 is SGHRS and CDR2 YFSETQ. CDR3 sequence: CASSSGQASTDTQYF.

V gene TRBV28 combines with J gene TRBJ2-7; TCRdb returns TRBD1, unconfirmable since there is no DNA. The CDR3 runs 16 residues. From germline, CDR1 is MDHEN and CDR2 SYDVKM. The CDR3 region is CASRTSTGGMIYEQYF.

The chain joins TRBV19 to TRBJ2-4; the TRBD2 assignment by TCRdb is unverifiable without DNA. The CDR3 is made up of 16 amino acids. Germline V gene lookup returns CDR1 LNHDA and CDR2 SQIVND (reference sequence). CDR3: CASSIKRAIPLNIQYF.

This CDR3 reads CASSLGRAEGTNEKLFF. The chain links TRBV28 to TRBJ1-4. CDR3 length equals 17 residues. The germline CDR1 and CDR2 sequences are MDHEN and SYDVKM.

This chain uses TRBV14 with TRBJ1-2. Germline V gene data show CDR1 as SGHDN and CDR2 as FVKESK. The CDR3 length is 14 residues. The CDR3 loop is CASSQAGGIYGYTF.

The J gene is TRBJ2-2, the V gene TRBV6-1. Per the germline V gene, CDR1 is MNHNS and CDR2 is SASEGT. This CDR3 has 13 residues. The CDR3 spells CASRERVAGELFF.

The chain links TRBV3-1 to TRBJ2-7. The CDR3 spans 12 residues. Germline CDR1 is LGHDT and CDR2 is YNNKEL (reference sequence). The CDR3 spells CASSQLRYEQYF.

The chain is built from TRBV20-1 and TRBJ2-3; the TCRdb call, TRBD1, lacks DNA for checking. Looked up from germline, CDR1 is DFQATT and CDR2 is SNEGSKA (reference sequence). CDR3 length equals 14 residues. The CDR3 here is CSADPPTGSDTQYF.

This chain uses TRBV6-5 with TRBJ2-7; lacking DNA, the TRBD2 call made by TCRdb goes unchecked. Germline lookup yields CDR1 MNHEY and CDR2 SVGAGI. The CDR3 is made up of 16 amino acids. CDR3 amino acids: CASSYSLAGLPYEQYF.

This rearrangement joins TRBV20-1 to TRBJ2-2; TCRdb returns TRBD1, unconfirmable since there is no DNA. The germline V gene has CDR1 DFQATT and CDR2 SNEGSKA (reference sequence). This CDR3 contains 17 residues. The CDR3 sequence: CSARDPGTGYTTGELFF.

CDR3 region: CASRGLSYNEQFF. The chain combines TRBV6-1 with TRBJ2-1; TCRdb proposes TRBD2, but this gene call is untestable without DNA. This CDR3 has 13 residues. Germline V gives CDR1 MNHNS, CDR2 SASEGT.

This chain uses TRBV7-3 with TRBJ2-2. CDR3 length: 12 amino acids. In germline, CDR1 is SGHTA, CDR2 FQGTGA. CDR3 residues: CASRSASGELFF.

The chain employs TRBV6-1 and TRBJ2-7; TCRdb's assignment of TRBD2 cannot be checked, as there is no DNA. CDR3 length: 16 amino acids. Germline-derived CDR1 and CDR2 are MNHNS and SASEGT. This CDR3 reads CASAGLADRINYEQYF.

CDR3 amino acids: CATSRGGMANKEAFF. V and J are TRBV15 and TRBJ1-1. The CDR3 consists of 15 residues. Germline lookup yields CDR1 LNHNV and CDR2 YYDKDF (reference sequence). The whole variable domain, remainder taken from reference TRBV15 and TRBJ1-1, is DAMVIQNPRYQVTQFGKPVTLSCSQTLNHNVMYWYQQKSSQAPKLLFHYYDKDFNNEADTPDNFQSRRPNTSFCFLDIRSPGLGDTAMYLCATSRGGMANKEAFFGQGTRLTVV.

The CDR3 spells CASSSEGPGDTQYF. The V and J genes are TRBV12-3 or TRBV12-4 and TRBJ2-3; TCRdb lists TRBD2, though no DNA is available to test this call. This CDR3 has 14 residues.

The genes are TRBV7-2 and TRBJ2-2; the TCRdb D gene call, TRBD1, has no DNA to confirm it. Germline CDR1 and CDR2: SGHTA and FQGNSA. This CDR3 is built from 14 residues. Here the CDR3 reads CASSLSGKGGELFF.

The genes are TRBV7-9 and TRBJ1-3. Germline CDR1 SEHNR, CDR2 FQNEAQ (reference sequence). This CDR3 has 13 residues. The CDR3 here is CASSRSSGNTIYF.

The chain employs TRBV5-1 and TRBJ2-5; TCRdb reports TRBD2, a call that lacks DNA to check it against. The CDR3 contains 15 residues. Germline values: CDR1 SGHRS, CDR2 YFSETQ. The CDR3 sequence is CASRDTGTREETQYF. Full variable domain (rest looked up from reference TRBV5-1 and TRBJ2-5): KAGVTQTPRYLIKTRGQQVTLSCSPISGHRSVSWYQQTPGQGLQFLFEYFSETQRNKGNFPGRFSGRQFSNSRSEMNVSTLELGDSALYLCASRDTGTREETQYFGPGTRLLVL.

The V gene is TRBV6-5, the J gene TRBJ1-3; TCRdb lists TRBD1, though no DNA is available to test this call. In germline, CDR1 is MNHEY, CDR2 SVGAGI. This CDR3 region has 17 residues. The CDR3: CASSLRTGALSGNTIYF.

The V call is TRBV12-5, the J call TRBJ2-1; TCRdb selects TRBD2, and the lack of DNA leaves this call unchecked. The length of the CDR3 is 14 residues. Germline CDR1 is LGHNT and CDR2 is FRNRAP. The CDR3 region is CASGLTGINNEQFF.

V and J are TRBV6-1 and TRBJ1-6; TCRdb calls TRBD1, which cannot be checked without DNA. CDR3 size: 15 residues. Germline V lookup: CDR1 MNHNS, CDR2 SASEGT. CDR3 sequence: CASNRGESRNSPLHF.

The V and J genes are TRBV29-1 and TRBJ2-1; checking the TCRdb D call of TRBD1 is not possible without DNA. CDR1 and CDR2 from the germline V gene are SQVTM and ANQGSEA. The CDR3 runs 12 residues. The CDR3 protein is CSVGQGENEQFF.

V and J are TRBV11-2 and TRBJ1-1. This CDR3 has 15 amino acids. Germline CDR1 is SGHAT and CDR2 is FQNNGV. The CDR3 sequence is CASSLNWLMNTEAFF. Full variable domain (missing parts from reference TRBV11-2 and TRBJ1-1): EAGVAQSPRYKIIEKRQSVAFWCNPISGHATLYWYQQILGQGPKLLIQFQNNGVVDDSQLPKDRFSAERLKGVDSTLKIQPAKLEDSAVYLCASSLNWLMNTEAFFGQGTRLTVV.